The 25 T cell receptor beta chains in this list originate from one sample, sequenced in a study of technical replicates of blood from several donors. Libraries were prepared by immunoSEQ multiplex PCR; TCRdb keeps only in-frame clonotypes and omits some of them. The top ten hold approximately 0.21% of the sample, which has 60,000 to 90,000 clones, around 97% seen once. Sequencing was done on a sample of T cells isolated from PBMCs. The receptors shown here come from a human donor in good health.

This clone was detected only once. The rearrangement links TRBV4-1 to TRBJ2-7, with TRBD1 matching 9 bases. Germline assignment: CDR1 MGHRA and CDR2 YSYEKL. CDR3 length equals 14 residues. The V and J ends lost 10 bases and 12 bases, in that order; junction bases with no gene match: 19. The CDR3 here is CATTDPGQGDTRYF. CDR3 sequence (DNA): TGCGCCACCACGGATCCGGGACAGGGTGATACTCGGTACTTC.

The CDR3 nucleotides read TGTGCCAGCAGCTTAACATCAGTTAATGAAAAACTGTTTTTT. It encodes CASSLTSVNEKLFF. The genes are TRBV7-8 and TRBJ1-4; D is ambiguous. Germline V lookup: CDR1 SGHVS, CDR2 FQNEAQ. V was cut by 2 bases and J by 4 bases, with 8 bases left in between. The CDR3 runs 14 residues.

This chain uses TRBV5-6 with TRBJ2-5; TRBD1 is a possible D gene (5 bases). CDR1 is SGHDT and CDR2 is YYEEEE in the germline V gene. Trimming shortened V by 2 bases and J by 5 bases, and 7 bases separated the two germline ends. The CDR3 has 12 amino acids. In DNA, the CDR3 is TGTGCCAGCAGCTTAGGGGATGAGACCCAGTACTTC. It specifies CASSLGDETQYF.

CDR3 coding DNA: TGTGCCAGCAGCGATGGGACAATACAAGAGACCCAGTACTTC. Translated: CASSDGTIQETQYF. V gene TRBV7-6 combines with J gene TRBJ2-5, with D perhaps TRBD1 (6 bases). V was clipped by 5 bases and J by 2 bases, with 12 bases between them. Germline CDR1 is SGHVS and CDR2 is FNYEAQ. The CDR3 is 14 amino acids.

This chain links TRBV27 with TRBJ1-2, with TRBD1 matching 9 bases. Per germline, CDR1 MNHEY and CDR2 SMNVEV (reference sequence). J was trimmed by 6 bases and V by 2 bases; bases with no gene match: 7. The CDR3 has 15 amino acids. The CDR3 is CASSLRFDRGNGYTF. CDR3 DNA sequence: TGTGCCAGCAGTTTAAGGTTCGACAGGGGGAATGGCTACACCTTC.

CDR3 amino acids: CASSLVDRNTGELFF. CDR3 nucleotides: TGTGCCAGCAGCTTGGTCGATAGGAACACCGGGGAGCTGTTTTTT. The V and J genes are TRBV5-6 and TRBJ2-2; unclear D gene. Trimming removed 0 bases at V and 1 base at J, with 7 bases between. The CDR3 covers 15 residues. Germline V gene lookup returns CDR1 SGHDT and CDR2 YYEEEE.

The chain has TRBV5-6 and TRBJ2-2; TRBD1 matches at 11 bases. V was clipped by 7 bases and J by 7 bases; unmatched bases: 12. Germline values: CDR1 SGHDT, CDR2 YYEEEE. The CDR3 length is 16 residues. The CDR3 spells CASDSGTGGNGGELFF. The CDR3 DNA follows: TGTGCCAGCGACTCCGGGACAGGGGGAAATGGCGGGGAGCTGTTTTTT.

This chain connects TRBV19 to TRBJ1-1; TRBD1 might be the D (5 bases). Germline CDR1 reads LNHDA; CDR2 reads SQIVND (reference sequence). Trimming took off 3 bases at V and 1 base at J, with 6 bases between the two ends. The CDR3 has 13 residues. CDR3 in amino acids: CASSITGNTEAFF. As DNA, the CDR3 is TGTGCCAGTAGTATTACAGGGAACACTGAAGCTTTCTTT.

The chain recombines TRBV5-4 with TRBJ1-3; 9 bases are shared with TRBD1. Trimming cost V 4 bases and J 4 bases; bases outside gene matches: 3. This CDR3 region has 14 residues. CDR1 SGHNT and CDR2 YYREEE come from the germline V gene (reference sequence). The CDR3 DNA is TGTGCCAGCAGCGAAGGGACAGGGGGAAACACCATATATTTT. Translating gives CASSEGTGGNTIYF.

The chain recombines TRBV28 with TRBJ1-1, with D possibly being TRBD1 (5 bases). This CDR3 spans 12 amino acids. Trimming pared 5 bases from V and 1 base from J, leaving 5 bases between. CDR1 and CDR2 (germline): MDHEN, SYDVKM. The DNA of the CDR3 is TGTGCCAGCAGTACAGGGAACACTGAAGCTTTCTTT. Encoded protein: CASSTGNTEAFF.

V is TRBV28 and J is TRBJ1-5; TRBD1 is a possible D gene (6 bases). Germline-derived CDR1 and CDR2 are MDHEN and SYDVKM. The CDR3 is 17 residues long. Trimming took off 2 bases at V and 5 bases at J, with 19 bases between the two ends. The DNA for the CDR3 is TGTGCCAGCAGTTTAAAGGCCTGGACAGTGTTCGATCAGCCCCAGCATTTT. As protein: CASSLKAWTVFDQPQHF.

The V call is TRBV2, the J call TRBJ2-5; D is possibly TRBD2 (6 bases). CDR1 and CDR2 from the germline V gene are SNHLY and FYNNEI. The CDR3 consists of 16 residues. Between the trimmed V and J ends, which lost 3 bases and 2 bases, there was a span of 16 bases. The CDR3 protein is CASSDAPGGLQETQYF. The DNA of the CDR3 is TGTGCCAGCAGTGACGCCCCCGGGGGTCTACAAGAGACCCAGTACTTC.

This chain uses TRBV4-1 with TRBJ2-1, with 10 bases that match TRBD2. The CDR3 spans 15 residues. The junction had 8 bases not matched to a gene; V was cut back by 3 bases and J by 9 bases. Germline CDR1 reads MGHRA; CDR2 reads YSYEKL. The CDR3 DNA sequence: TGCGCCAGCAGCCAGAGGACTAGCGGAGGGATTGAGCAGTTCTTC. It yields the protein CASSQRTSGGIEQFF.

The chain couples TRBV5-5 to TRBJ2-3, with D perhaps matching TRBD2 (7 bases). This CDR3 has 16 residues. The germline CDR1 and CDR2 sequences are SGHKS and YYEKEE (reference sequence). V lost 3 bases to trimming and J lost 3 bases, with 17 bases between them. Written as DNA, the CDR3 is TGTGCCAGCAGCTCACTCGACGCGGGGGCAACAGATACGCAGTATTTT. Translation: CASSSLDAGATDTQYF.

The V call is TRBV27, the J call TRBJ2-7; 7 bases agree with TRBD2. Germline V gene data show CDR1 as MNHEY and CDR2 as SMNVEV (reference sequence). The CDR3 has 16 amino acids. V trimming: 3 bases; J trimming: 2 bases; junction bases outside the gene matches: 10. The CDR3 reads CASSFSGRWAPYEQYF. CDR3 nucleotide sequence: TGTGCCAGCAGTTTCTCCGGGAGGTGGGCGCCCTACGAGCAGTACTTC.

The chain recombines TRBV20-1 with TRBJ1-3; D uncertain. This CDR3 contains 11 residues. CDR1 and CDR2 from the germline V gene are DFQATT and SNEGSKA (reference sequence). V was shortened by 5 bases and J by 4 bases, with 6 bases between the two germline ends. CDR3 DNA sequence: TGCAGTGCTCCCCAAGGAAACACCATATATTTT. Encoded protein: CSAPQGNTIYF.

V and J are TRBV28 and TRBJ1-2, with D tentatively TRBD1 (5 bases). Trimming shortened V by 4 bases and J by 0 bases, and 9 bases separated the two germline ends. The CDR3 contains 14 residues. Per germline, CDR1 MDHEN and CDR2 SYDVKM. The chain's CDR3 is CASSSRVSNYGYTF. CDR3 nucleotides: TGTGCCAGCAGTTCCAGGGTTTCTAACTATGGCTACACCTTC.

V gene TRBV14 combines with J gene TRBJ2-2; D perhaps matches TRBD2 (5 bases). The V gene's germline CDR1 is SGHDN and CDR2 FVKESK. Trimming removed 0 bases at V and 2 bases at J, with 19 bases between. CDR3 length: 19 residues. CDR3 residues: CASSQEVSWASTNTGELFF. The CDR3 DNA follows: TGTGCCAGCAGCCAAGAAGTCAGTTGGGCTAGCACCAACACCGGGGAGCTGTTTTTT.

The V and J genes are TRBV2 and TRBJ2-3; 7 bases line up with TRBD1. The germline gives CDR1 SNHLY, CDR2 FYNNEI. The CDR3 is made up of 14 amino acids. J was trimmed by 0 bases and V by 4 bases; bases with no gene match: 1. In DNA, the CDR3 is TGTGCCAGCAGTGCGGGACAGAGCACAGATACGCAGTATTTT. Translating gives CASSAGQSTDTQYF.

CDR3 DNA sequence: TGTGCCAGCAGTTCGACAGGCTACACTGAAGCTTTCTTT. It translates to CASSSTGYTEAFF. V gene TRBV28 combines with J gene TRBJ1-1; perhaps TRBD1 as D (6 bases). V was cut by 4 bases and J by 3 bases, with 9 bases left in between. The CDR3 is 13 amino acids. Per germline, CDR1 MDHEN and CDR2 SYDVKM.

The chain couples TRBV5-1 to TRBJ1-1; D is uncertain. Trimming removed 0 bases at V and 3 bases at J, with 6 bases between. The germline gives CDR1 SGHRS, CDR2 YFSETQ. The CDR3 runs to 13 residues. DNA of the CDR3: TGCGCCAGCAGCTTGGGGACTGACACTGAAGCTTTCTTT. The encoded protein is CASSLGTDTEAFF.

This clone was picked up one time. V usage is TRBV2 and J usage is TRBJ1-5, with a weak D call TRBD1 (5 bases). Trimming removed 7 bases from V and 0 bases from J, with 7 bases in between. Germline assignment: CDR1 SNHLY and CDR2 FYNNEI. This CDR3 contains 13 residues. CDR3 protein: CASTGDSNQPQHF. CDR3 coding DNA: TGTGCCAGCACGGGGGATAGCAATCAGCCCCAGCATTTT.

The chain recombines TRBV11-3 with TRBJ2-3, with D perhaps TRBD1 (5 bases). Germline V gives CDR1 SGHNT, CDR2 YENEEA. The V gene lost 5 bases and the J gene lost 0 bases, with 9 bases spanning the gap. This CDR3 region has 14 residues. The CDR3 region is CASSDRESTDTQYF. In DNA form, the CDR3 reads TGTGCCAGCAGCGACAGAGAGAGCACAGATACGCAGTATTTT.

Turning to this clone: The junction departs from germline at one end; a sequencing error may be responsible. The chain joins TRBV7-7 to TRBJ2-2, with a weak D call TRBD1 (5 bases). From germline, CDR1 is SSHAT and CDR2 FNYEAQ (reference sequence). The CDR3 contains 15 residues. CDR3 amino acids: CASSWGTGLAGELFF. CDR3 bases: TGTGCTAGCAGCTGGGGAACAGGATTAGCCGGGGAGCTGTTTTTT.

This chain's CDR3 is CATSRDMRREGKLFF. The CDR3 coding sequence is TGTGCCACCAGCAGAGATATGAGGAGAGAGGGAAAACTGTTTTTT. This chain uses TRBV15 with TRBJ1-4, with D hard to call. CDR1 and CDR2 (germline): LNHNV, YYDKDF (reference sequence). CDR3 size: 15 residues. V was clipped by 0 bases and J by 10 bases, with 15 bases between them.